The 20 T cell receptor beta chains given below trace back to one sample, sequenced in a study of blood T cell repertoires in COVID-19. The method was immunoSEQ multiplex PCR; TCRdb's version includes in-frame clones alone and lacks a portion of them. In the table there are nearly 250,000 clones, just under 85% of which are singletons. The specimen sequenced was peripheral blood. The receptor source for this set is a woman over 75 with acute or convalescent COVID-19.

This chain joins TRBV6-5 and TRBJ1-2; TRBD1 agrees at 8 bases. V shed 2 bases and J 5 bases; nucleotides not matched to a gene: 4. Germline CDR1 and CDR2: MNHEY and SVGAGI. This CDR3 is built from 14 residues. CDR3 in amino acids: CASSYRTGGYGYTF. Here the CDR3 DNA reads TGTGCCAGCAGTTACAGAACAGGGGGATATGGCTACACCTTC.

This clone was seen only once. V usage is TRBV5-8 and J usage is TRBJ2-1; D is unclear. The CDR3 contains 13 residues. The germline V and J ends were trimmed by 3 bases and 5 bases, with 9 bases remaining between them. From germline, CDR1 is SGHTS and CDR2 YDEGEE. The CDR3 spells CASSSLSNNEQFF. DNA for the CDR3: TGTGCCAGCAGCTCACTTTCCAACAATGAGCAGTTCTTC.

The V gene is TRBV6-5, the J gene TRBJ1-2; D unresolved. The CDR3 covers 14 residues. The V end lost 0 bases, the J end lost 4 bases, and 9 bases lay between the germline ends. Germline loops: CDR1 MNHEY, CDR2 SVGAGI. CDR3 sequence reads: CASSYSLGFYGYTF. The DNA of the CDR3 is TGTGCCAGCAGTTACTCTCTAGGATTCTATGGCTACACCTTC.

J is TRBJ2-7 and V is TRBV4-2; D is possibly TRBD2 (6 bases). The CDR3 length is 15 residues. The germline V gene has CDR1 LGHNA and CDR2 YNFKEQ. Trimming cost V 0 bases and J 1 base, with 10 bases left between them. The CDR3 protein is CASSQDHGSSYEQYF. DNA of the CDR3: TGTGCCAGCAGCCAAGATCACGGGAGTTCCTACGAGCAGTACTTC.

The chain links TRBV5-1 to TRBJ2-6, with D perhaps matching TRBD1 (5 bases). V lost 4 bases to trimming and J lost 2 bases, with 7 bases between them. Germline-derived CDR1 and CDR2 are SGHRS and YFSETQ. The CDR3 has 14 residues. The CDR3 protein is CASSGAAGANVLTF. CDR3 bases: TGCGCCAGCAGCGGGGCAGCTGGGGCCAACGTCCTGACTTTC.

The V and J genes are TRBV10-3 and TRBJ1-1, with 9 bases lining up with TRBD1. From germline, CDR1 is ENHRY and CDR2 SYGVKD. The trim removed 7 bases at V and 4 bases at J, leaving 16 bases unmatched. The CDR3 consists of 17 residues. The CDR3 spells CAITIARGQGNATEAFF. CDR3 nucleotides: TGTGCCATCACTATTGCCCGGGGACAGGGAAACGCCACTGAAGCTTTCTTT.

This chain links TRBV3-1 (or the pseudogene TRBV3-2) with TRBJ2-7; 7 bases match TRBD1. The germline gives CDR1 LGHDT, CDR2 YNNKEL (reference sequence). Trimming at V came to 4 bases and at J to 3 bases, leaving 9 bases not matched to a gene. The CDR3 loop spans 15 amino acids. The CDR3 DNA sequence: TGTGCCAGCAGCCCACGACAGGGAGCTCTCTACGAGCAGTACTTC. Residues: CASSPRQGALYEQYF.

The CDR3 coding sequence is TGCGCCAGCAGCTACGACAGGAACTATGGCTACACCTTC. Translated: CASSYDRNYGYTF. J is TRBJ1-2 and V is TRBV5-1, with D tentatively TRBD1 (6 bases). The germline CDR1 and CDR2 sequences are SGHRS and YFSETQ. This CDR3 has 13 residues. Trimming took 3 bases from V and 2 from J, leaving 8 bases between them.

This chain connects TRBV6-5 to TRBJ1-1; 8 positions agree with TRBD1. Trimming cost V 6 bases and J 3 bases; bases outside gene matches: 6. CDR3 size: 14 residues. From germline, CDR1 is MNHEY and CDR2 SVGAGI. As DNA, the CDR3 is TGTGCCAGCAGGTCAGGGGGCAGGGACACTGAAGCTTTCTTT. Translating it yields CASRSGGRDTEAFF.

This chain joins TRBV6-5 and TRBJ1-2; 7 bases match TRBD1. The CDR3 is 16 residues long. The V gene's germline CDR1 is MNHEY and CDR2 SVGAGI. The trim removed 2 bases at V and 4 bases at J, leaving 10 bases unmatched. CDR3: CASSYTGVGLGYGYTF. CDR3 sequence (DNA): TGTGCCAGCAGTTACACAGGGGTTGGCTTAGGCTATGGCTACACCTTC.

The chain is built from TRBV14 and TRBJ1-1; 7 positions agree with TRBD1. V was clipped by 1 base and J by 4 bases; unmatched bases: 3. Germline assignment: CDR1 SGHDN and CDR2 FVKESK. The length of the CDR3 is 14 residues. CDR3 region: CASSQGTGVTEAFF. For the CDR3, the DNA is TGTGCCAGCAGCCAAGGTACAGGGGTCACTGAAGCTTTCTTT.

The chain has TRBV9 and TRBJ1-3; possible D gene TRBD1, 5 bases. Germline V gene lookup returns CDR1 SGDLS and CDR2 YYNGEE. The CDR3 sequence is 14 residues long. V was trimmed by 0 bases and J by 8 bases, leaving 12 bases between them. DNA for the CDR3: TGTGCCAGCAGCGTAGGGCAGGGAGGGGACACCATATATTTT. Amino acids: CASSVGQGGDTIYF.

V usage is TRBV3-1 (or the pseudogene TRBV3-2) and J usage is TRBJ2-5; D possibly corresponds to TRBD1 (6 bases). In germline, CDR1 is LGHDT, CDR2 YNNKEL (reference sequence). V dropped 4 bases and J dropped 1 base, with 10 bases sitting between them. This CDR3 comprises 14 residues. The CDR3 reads CASSLRTAQETQYF. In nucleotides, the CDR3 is TGTGCCAGCAGCCTCCGGACAGCCCAAGAGACCCAGTACTTC.

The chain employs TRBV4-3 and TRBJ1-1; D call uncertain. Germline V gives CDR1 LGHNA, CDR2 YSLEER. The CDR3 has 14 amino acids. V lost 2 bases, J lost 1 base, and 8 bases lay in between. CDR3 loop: CASSQMRGNTEAFF. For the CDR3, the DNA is TGCGCCAGCAGCCAAATGAGAGGGAACACTGAAGCTTTCTTT.

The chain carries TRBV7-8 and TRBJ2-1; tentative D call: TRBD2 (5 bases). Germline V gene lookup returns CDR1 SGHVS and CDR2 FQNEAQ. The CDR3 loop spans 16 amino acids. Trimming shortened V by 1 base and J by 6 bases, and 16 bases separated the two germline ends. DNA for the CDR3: TGTGCCAGCAGCTTAGTCTCAGCGGTAGTTAGCAATGAGCAGTTCTTC. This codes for CASSLVSAVVSNEQFF.

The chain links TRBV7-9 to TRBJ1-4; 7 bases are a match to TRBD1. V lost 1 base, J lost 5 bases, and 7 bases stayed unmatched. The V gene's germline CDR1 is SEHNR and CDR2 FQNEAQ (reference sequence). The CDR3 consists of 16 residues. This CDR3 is CASSLGQGLKNEKLFF. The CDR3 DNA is TGTGCCAGCAGCTTAGGACAGGGACTTAAAAATGAAAAACTGTTTTTT.

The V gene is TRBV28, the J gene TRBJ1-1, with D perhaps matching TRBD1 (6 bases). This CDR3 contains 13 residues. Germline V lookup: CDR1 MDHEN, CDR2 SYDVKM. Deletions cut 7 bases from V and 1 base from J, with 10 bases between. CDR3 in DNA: TGTGCCAGCACCCGACAGGCGAACACTGAAGCTTTCTTT. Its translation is CASTRQANTEAFF.

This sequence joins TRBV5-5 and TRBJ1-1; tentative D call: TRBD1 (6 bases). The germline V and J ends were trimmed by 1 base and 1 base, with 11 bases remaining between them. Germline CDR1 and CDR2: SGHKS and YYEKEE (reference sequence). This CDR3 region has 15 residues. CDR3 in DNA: TGTGCCAGCAGCTTGCCCCAGACAGGGAACACTGAAGCTTTCTTT. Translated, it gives CASSLPQTGNTEAFF.

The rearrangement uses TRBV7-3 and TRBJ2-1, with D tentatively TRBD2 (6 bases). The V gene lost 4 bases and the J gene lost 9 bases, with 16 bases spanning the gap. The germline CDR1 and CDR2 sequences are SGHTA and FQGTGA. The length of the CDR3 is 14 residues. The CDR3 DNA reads TGTGCCAGCAGCTACTCTCGGGAGCAGGCTGAGCAGTTCTTC. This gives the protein CASSYSREQAEQFF. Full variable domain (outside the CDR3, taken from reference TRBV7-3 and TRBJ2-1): GAGVSQTPSNKVTEKGKYVELRCDPISGHTALYWYRQSLGQGPEFLIYFQGTGAADDSGLPNDRFFAVRPEGSVSTLKIQRTERGDSAVYLCASSYSREQAEQFFGPGTRLTVL.

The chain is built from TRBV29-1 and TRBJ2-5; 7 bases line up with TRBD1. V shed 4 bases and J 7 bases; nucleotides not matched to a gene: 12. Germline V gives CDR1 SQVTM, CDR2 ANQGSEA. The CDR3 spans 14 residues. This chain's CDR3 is CSVVRDSASRTQYF. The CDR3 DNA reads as TGCAGCGTTGTTAGGGACAGCGCTTCTCGGACCCAGTACTTC.